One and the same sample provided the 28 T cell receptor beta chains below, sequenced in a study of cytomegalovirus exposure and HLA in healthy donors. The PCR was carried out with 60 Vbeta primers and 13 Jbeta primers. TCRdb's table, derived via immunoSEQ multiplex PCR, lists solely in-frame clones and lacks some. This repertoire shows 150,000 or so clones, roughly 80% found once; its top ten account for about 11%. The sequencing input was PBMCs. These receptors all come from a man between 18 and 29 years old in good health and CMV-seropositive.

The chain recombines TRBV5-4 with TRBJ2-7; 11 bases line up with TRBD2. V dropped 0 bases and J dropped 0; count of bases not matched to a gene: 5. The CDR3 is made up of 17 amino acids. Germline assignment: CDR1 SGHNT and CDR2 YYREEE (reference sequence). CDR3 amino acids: CASSLETSGGYSYEQYF. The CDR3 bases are TGTGCCAGCAGCTTGGAAACTAGCGGGGGATACTCCTACGAGCAGTACTTC. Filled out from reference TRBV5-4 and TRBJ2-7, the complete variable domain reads ETGVTQSPTHLIKTRGQQVTLRCSSQSGHNTVSWYQQALGQGPQFIFQYYREEENGRGNFPPRFSGLQFPNYSSELNVNALELDDSALYLCASSLETSGGYSYEQYFGPGTRLTVT.

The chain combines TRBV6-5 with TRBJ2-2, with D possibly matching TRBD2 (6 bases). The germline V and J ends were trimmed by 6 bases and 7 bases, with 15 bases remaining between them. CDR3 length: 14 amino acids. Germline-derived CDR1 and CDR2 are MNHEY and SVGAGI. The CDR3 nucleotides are TGTGCCAGCAGGCACTCTGGAGGGGTCGGGGAGCTGTTTTTT. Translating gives CASRHSGGVGELFF.

The CDR3 is CASSLAQGDEQFF. Here the CDR3 DNA reads TGTGCCAGCAGCTTAGCACAGGGGGATGAGCAGTTCTTC. The V call is TRBV7-2, the J call TRBJ2-1; 8 positions match TRBD1. The V segment lost 0 bases and the J segment 8 bases; nucleotides outside the gene matches: 0. Germline V lookup: CDR1 SGHTA, CDR2 FQGNSA. The CDR3 contains 13 residues.

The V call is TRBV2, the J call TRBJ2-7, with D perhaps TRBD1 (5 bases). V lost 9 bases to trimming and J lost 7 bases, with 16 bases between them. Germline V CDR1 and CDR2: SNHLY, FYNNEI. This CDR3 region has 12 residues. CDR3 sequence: CARQTQGLEQYF. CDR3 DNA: TGTGCCAGACAAACTCAGGGTTTAGAGCAGTACTTC.

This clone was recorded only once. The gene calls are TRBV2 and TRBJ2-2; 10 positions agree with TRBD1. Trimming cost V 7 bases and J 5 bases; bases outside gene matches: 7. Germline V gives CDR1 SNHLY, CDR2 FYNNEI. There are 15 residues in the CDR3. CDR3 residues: CASTRTGGQTGELFF. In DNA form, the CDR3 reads TGTGCCAGCACCCGGACAGGGGGACAAACCGGGGAGCTGTTTTTT.

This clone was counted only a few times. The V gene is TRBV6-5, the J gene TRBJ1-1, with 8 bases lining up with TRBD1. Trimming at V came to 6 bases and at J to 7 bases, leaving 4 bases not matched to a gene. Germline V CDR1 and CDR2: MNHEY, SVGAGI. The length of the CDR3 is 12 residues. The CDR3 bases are TGTGCCAGCAGACAGGGGGTCGGTGAAGCTTTCTTT. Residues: CASRQGVGEAFF.

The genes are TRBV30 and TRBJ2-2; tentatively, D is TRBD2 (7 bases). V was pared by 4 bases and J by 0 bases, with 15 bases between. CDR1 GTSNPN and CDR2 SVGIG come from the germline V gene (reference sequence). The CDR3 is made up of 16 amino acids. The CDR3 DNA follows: TGTGCCTGGACCCTGGGGGGGGGCGCGAACACCGGGGAGCTGTTTTTT. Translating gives CAWTLGGGANTGELFF.

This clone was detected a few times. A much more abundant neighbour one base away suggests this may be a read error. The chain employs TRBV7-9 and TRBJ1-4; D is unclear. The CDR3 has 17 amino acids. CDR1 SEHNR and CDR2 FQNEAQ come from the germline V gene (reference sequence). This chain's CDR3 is CSSSQETHQATNEKLFF. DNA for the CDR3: TGTTCCAGCAGCCAAGAAACACACCAGGCAACTAATGAAAAACTGTTTTTT. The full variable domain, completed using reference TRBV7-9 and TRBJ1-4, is DTGVSQNPRHKITKRGQNVTFRCDPISEHNRLYWYRQTLGQGPEFLTYFQNEAQLEKSRLLSDRFSAERPKGSFSTLEIQRTEQGDSAMYLCSSSQETHQATNEKLFFGSGTQLSVL.

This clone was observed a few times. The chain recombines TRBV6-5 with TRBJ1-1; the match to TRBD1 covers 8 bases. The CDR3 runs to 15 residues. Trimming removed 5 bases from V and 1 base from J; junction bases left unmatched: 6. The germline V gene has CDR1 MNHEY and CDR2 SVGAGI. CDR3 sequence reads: CASSPRGLANTEAFF. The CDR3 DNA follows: TGTGCCAGCAGTCCCAGGGGGCTAGCGAACACTGAAGCTTTCTTT.

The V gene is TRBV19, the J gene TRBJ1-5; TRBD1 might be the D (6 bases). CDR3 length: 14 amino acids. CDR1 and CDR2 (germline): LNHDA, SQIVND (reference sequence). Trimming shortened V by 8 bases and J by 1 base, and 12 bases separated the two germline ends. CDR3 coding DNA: TGTGCCAGTCGAATGAGGGGGAGCAATCAGCCCCAGCATTTT. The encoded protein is CASRMRGSNQPQHF.

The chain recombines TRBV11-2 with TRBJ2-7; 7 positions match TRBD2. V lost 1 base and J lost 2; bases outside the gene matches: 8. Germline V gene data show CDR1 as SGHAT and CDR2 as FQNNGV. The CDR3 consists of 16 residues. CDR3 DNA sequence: TGTGCCAGCAGCTTAGTTTCTGCGGGAGTACCCTACGAGCAGTACTTC. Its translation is CASSLVSAGVPYEQYF.

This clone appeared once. The CDR3 DNA follows: TGTGCCAGCGATACCCGGGACAAAAGCTCCTACGAGCAGTACTTC. This encodes CASDTRDKSSYEQYF. The V and J genes are TRBV2 and TRBJ2-7, with a weak D call TRBD1 (6 bases). The V gene's germline CDR1 is SNHLY and CDR2 FYNNEI. Between the trimmed V and J ends, which lost 8 bases and 0 bases, there was a span of 17 bases. The CDR3 runs to 15 residues.

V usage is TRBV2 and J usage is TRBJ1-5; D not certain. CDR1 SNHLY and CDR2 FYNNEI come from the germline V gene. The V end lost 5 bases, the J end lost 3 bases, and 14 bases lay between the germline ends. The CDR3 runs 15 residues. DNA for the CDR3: TGTGCCAGCAGTCCTTTCGGGATCCACAATCAGCCCCAGCATTTT. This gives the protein CASSPFGIHNQPQHF.

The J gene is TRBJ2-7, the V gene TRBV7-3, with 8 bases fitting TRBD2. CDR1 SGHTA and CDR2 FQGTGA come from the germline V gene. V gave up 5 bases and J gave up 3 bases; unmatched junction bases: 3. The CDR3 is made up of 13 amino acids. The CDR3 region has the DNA TGTGCCAGCAGCCCGAGCGGGAGCTACGAGCAGTACTTC. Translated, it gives CASSPSGSYEQYF.

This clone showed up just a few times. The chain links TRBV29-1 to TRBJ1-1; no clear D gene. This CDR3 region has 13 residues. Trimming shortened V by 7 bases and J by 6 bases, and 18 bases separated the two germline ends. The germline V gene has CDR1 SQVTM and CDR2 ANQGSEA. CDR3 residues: CSALSYGAAEAFF. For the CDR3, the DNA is TGCAGCGCTTTGAGTTATGGAGCCGCTGAAGCTTTCTTT. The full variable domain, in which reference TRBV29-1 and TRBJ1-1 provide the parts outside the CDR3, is SAVISQKPSRDICQRGTSLTIQCQVDSQVTMMFWYRQQPGQSLTLIATANQGSEATYESGFVIDKFPISRPNLTFSTLTVSNMSPEDSSIYLCSALSYGAAEAFFGQGTRLTVV.

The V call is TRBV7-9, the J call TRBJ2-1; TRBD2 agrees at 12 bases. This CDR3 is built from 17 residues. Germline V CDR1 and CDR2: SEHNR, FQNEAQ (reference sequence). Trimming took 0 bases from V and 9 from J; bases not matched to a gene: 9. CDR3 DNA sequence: TGTGCCAGCAGCTTAGCGCTCGGAGGACTAGCGGGACGTGAGCAGTTCTTC. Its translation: CASSLALGGLAGREQFF. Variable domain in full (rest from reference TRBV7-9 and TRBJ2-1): DTGVSQNPRHKITKRGQNVTFRCDPISEHNRLYWYRQTLGQGPEFLTYFQNEAQLEKSRLLSDRFSAERPKGSFSTLEIQRTEQGDSAMYLCASSLALGGLAGREQFFGPGTRLTVL.

The CDR3 region has the DNA TGCGCCACCGACCCAGGGTCCCGGTACTCGATTAACTATGGCTACACCTTC. Its protein is CATDPGSRYSINYGYTF. The chain combines TRBV10-1 with TRBJ1-2; D is possibly TRBD1 (5 bases). CDR1 is WNHNN, CDR2 SYGVQD, per germline (reference sequence). The length of the CDR3 is 17 residues. V was trimmed by 10 bases and J by 1 base, leaving 25 bases between them.

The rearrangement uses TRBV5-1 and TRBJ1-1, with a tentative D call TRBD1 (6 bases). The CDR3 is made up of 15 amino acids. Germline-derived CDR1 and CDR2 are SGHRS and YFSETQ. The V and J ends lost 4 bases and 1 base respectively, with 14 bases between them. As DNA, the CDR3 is TGCGCCAGCAGCCTACAGGGCCGGGGGAACACTGAAGCTTTCTTT. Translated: CASSLQGRGNTEAFF.

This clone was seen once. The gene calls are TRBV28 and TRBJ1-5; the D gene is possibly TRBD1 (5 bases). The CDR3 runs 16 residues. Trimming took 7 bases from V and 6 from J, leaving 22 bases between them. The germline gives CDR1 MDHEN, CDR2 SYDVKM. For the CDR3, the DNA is TGTGCCAGCAAACTAACAACCCCGGGGGGTAGTCAGCCCCAGCATTTT. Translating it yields CASKLTTPGGSQPQHF.

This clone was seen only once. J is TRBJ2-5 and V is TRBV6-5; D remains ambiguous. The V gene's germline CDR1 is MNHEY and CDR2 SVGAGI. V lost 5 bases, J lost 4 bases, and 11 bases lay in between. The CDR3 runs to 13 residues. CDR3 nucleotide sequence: TGTGCCAGCAGTCAGTCAGGTCCAGAGACCCAGTACTTC. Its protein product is CASSQSGPETQYF.

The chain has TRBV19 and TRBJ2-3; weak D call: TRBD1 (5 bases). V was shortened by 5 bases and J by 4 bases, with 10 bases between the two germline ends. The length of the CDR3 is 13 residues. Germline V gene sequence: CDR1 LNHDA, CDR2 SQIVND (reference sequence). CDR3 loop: CASSVLRADTQYF. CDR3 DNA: TGTGCCAGTAGTGTCCTCAGGGCAGATACGCAGTATTTT.

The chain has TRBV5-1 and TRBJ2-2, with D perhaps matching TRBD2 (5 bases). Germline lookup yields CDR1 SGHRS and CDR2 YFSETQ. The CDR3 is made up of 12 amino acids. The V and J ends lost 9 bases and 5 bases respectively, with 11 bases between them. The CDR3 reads CATRTGTGELFF. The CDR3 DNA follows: TGCGCCACCCGGACGGGGACCGGGGAGCTGTTTTTT.

Written as DNA, the CDR3 is TGTGCCAGCAGGGGACAGCAATGGGAAAAACTGTTTTTT. Its translation is CASRGQQWEKLFF. J is TRBJ1-4 and V is TRBV6-1, with 7 nucleotides matching TRBD1. Germline loops: CDR1 MNHNS, CDR2 SASEGT. V lost 6 bases to trimming and J lost 8 bases; unmatched junction nucleotides: 6. The CDR3 is 13 amino acids.

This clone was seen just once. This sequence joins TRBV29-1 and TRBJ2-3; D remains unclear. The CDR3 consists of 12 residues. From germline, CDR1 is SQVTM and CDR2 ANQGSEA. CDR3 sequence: CGIGEGTDTQYF. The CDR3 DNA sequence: TGCGGCATAGGAGAGGGCACAGATACGCAGTATTTT.

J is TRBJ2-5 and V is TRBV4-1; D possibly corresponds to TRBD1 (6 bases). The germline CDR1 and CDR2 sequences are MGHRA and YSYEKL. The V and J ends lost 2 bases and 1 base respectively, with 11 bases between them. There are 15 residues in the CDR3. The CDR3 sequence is CASSQNDRLQETQYF. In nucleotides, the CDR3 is TGCGCCAGCAGCCAAAACGACAGGCTCCAAGAGACCCAGTACTTC.

CDR3 nucleotides: TGTGCCTGGAGAGGGGGGGTAGTGGGGCGGACAGATACGCAGTATTTT. This encodes CAWRGGVVGRTDTQYF. V is TRBV30 and J is TRBJ2-3, with D possibly being TRBD2 (7 bases). This CDR3 has 16 residues. Germline CDR1 and CDR2: GTSNPN and SVGIG (reference sequence). The V gene lost 3 bases and the J gene lost 3 bases, with 19 bases spanning the gap.

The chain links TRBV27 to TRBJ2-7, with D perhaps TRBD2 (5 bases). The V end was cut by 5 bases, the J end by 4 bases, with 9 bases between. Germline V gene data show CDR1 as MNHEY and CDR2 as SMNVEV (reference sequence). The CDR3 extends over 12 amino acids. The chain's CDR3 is CASSAGGYEQYF. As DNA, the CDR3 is TGTGCCAGCAGTGCGGGCGGATACGAGCAGTACTTC.

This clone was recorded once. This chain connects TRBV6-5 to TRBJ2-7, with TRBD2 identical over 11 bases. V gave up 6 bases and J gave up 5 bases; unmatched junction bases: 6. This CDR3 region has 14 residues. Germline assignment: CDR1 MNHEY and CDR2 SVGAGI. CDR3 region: CASRPLAGGDEQYF. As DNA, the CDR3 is TGTGCCAGCAGGCCCCTAGCGGGGGGAGACGAGCAGTACTTC.